Below, one TCR beta chain is given with its context. The clone's antigen remains unknown. Base qualities are missing; no much larger clone stands one base away. This sample was taken from a study of blood T cells in healthy people across ages (dated by TCRdb to 2015 to 2017). Regarding the complete study: In model experiments, template switching captured roughly one uniquely barcoded TCR beta cDNA molecule for every two T cells. Using deep sequencing normalized with unique cDNA molecular identifiers, the study measured how TCR beta repertoire diversity changes with age. The donors were divided into four age groups: young (average 16 years), middle-aged (under 40), aged (about 60) and long-lived (nearly 85). To avoid experimental bias, donors of different ages were distributed randomly across sequencing lanes. Two additional independent replicas of 1 million unique cDNA reads from the same blood draw were analyzed for two donors (one aged 18 to 29 and one aged 80 or older).

The library relied on 5' RACE. Sequencing took place on an Illumina HiSeq 2500. A second PCR of about 6 to 11 cycles was run with a J-beta primer mix and a sample-barcoded 5' primer. A unique molecular identifier was introduced onto each TCR beta cDNA molecule by a template-switch 5' adaptor carrying 12 random nucleotides. Each sample yielded at least 2.5 million CDR3-containing paired-end reads. First-strand cDNA was synthesized from all RNA with the Mint cDNA synthesis kit, primed by a TRBC-specific oligonucleotide. All cDNA was treated with uracil-DNA glycosylase and then went through a first 18-cycle PCR with the universal primers M1SS and BC2_uni_R. As for how the authors treated the data: For normalization, 1 million high-quality reads were randomly selected from each sample, with every read carrying a distinct molecular identifier. Instead of being binned into consensus sequences, reads that shared molecular identifiers were thrown out. MiTCR, with a Q25 quality threshold and the strictest error-elimination algorithm, was used for CDR3 identification, clonotype clustering and error correction. A nonparametric unseen species model with Euler transformation was used to estimate a lower bound on total TCR beta diversity. The raw public data were reprocessed by TCRdb itself: fastp quality trimming at Q25, MiXCR clonotype calling, in-frame beta chains only. Every entry covers one CDR3 protein and lists the most common genes and DNA from its rows. TCRdb's processing, not the authors', yielded these V and J calls. The sample yields 1.2 million to 1.5 million distinct CDR3 sequences; approximately 38% were counted once. Of the sample, 7.9% is held by the ten largest clones.

Taken from the germline V gene, the CDR1 and CDR2 loops are KGHDR and SFDVKD. Reading from cysteine to phenylalanine, the CDR3 counts 15 amino acids. Of all the DNA, just the CDR3 is kept, 45 bases in frame from base 1. The trim is 4 bases for V and 5 bases for J, with a gap of 16 bases between the germline ends. The donors were under 40 Caucasian individuals from Russia, aged roughly 6 to 100 years, who were systemically healthy. Roughly 10 milliliters of peripheral blood were drawn from each donor into EDTA-treated Vacutainer tubes. Ficoll-Paque density-gradient centrifugation was used to isolate PBMCs, with at least 6.5 million obtained per sample. Trizol reagent was used to extract total RNA from the PBMCs, yielding at least 5.5 micrograms per sample. For every donor, flow cytometry on a PBMC aliquot measured the percentage of naive CD45RAhigh/CD27high T cells. Results and caveats for the whole study, not just this receptor: Estimates of total diversity from one million sequenced T cells were regarded as lower bounds and underestimates. Conclusive comparison of naive and antigen-experienced compartments was prevented by the profiling of bulk unsorted PBMCs. Because donor CMV infection status was unknown, age-related changes in expanded clonotypes were potentially confounded. The percentage of naive T cells measured by flow cytometry correlated strongly with observed TCR beta diversity. The long-lived group showed more naive CD4+ T cells, fewer expanded clones and increased TCR diversity than the aged group, suggesting age selection. As age increased, observed TCR beta diversity per million T cells dropped in a roughly linear way, and a significant reduction was already evident by age approximately 40.

The clonotype was recovered from a woman aged 18-29 years in good health. The V and J genes are TRBV24-1 and TRBJ2-5; the D call is possibly TRBD1 or TRBD2, each sharing 5 bases. Sequenced sample: blood. The base sequence is TGTGCCACCAGTGAGTTGGGACCTGCTGGGGAGACCCAGTACTTC. Translated, it gives CATSELGPAGETQYF.